This T cell receptor (beta chain) derives from a study of shared clonotypes between healthy human individuals. The naive CD8 subset, CD45RO-negative cells positively selected for CCR7, excluded terminally differentiated effector memory CD45RA+ cells. Study donors comprised healthy, HIV-negative adults devoid of recent acute infection or vaccination. Whole-study results and caveats: Clonotypes that were shared across a handful of donors made up about 5.1% of naive CD4 clonotypes.

This clone has only one observation. Its antigen remains unknown. J lost 3 bases, V lost 0 bases, and 6 bases had no gene match. This CDR3 contains 17 residues. The germline CDR1 and CDR2 sequences are PRHDT and FYEKMQ (reference sequence). Libraries were prepared by immunoSEQ multiplex PCR; TCRdb keeps only in-frame clonotypes and omits some of them. The sample carries roughly 2.1 million clones, roughly 91% recorded once. Sequences were obtained from naive CD8+ T cells from PBMCs. The receptor's source is a man between 18 and 29 years old in good health. Some clones in this sample may be carry-over from other donors' samples. This chain connects TRBV13 to TRBJ2-2; 8 positions agree with TRBD2. This CDR3 is CASSLGLREGHTGELFF. The CDR3 region has the DNA TGTGCCAGCAGCTTAGGCCTCCGGGAGGGCCACACCGGGGAGCTGTTTTTT.